One and the same sample provided the 10 T cell receptor beta chains below, sequenced in a study of vaccination and CD4 T cells after COVID-19 (dated by TCRdb to between 2021 and 2022). Read against the paper, the sample's treatment or condition label means: 10-day PBMC culture with coronavirus spike peptide pools or control peptides (ViraFEST assay). No antigen has been assigned to these receptors. Libraries came from PCR. Reads for this sample came from an Illumina iSeq 100. DNA from cultured CD4+ T cells underwent TCR sequencing with the Oncomine TCR Beta short-read assay at the Johns Hopkins FTIC core. TCRdb cleaned the public reads at Q25 with fastp, built clones with MiXCR and kept in-frame beta chains. CDR3 protein sequences are deduplicated, and each keeps its most common genes and DNA. This sample is represented by about 19,000 distinct CDR3 sequences; less than 50% of them were singletons. The top ten hold approximately 2.7% of the sample.

The input for sequencing was CD4+ T cells from blood, cultured in vitro, taken after SARS-CoV-2 vaccination. Source of these receptors: a human donor who had recovered from COVID-19.

This rearrangement joins TRBV18 to TRBJ2-5; D is ambiguous. The germline CDR1 and CDR2 sequences are KGHSH and LQKENI. The CDR3 runs 14 residues. V was shortened by 3 bases and J by 2 bases, with 10 bases between the two germline ends. CDR3 nucleotides: TGTGCCAGCTCACCGCCCGGGCCACAAGAGACCCAGTACTTC. Its translation: CASSPPGPQETQYF.

This clonotype appeared a few times. The chain employs TRBV20-1 and TRBJ1-1; 9 bases are shared with TRBD1. The CDR3 has 14 residues. Germline V gives CDR1 DFQATT, CDR2 SNEGSKA (reference sequence). V lost 5 bases to trimming and J lost 6 bases; unmatched junction nucleotides: 10. The CDR3 region has the DNA TGCAGTGCTTATTCCGGACAGGGGCGACCTGAAGCTTTCTTT. This encodes CSAYSGQGRPEAFF.

This clonotype has just a few counts. This rearrangement joins TRBV10-1 to TRBJ2-2; 7 positions agree with TRBD1. V shed 6 bases and J 6 bases; nucleotides not matched to a gene: 1. The germline V gene has CDR1 WNHNN and CDR2 SYGVQD (reference sequence). This CDR3 has 12 residues. CDR3 DNA sequence: TGCGCCAGCAGGGGGACAGCCGGGGAGCTGTTTTTT. Protein: CASRGTAGELFF.

V and J are TRBV2 and TRBJ1-2; D perhaps matches TRBD1 (6 bases). V lost 2 bases and J lost 2, with 12 bases in between. This CDR3 has 15 residues. Germline lookup yields CDR1 SNHLY and CDR2 FYNNEI. CDR3 loop: CASSEFGGQNYGYTF. The CDR3 DNA sequence: TGTGCCAGCAGTGAATTCGGAGGACAGAACTATGGCTACACCTTC.

This clonotype was counted a few times. The chain employs TRBV6-1 and TRBJ1-2; TRBD1 agrees at 7 bases. The germline V gene encodes CDR1 MNHNS and CDR2 SASEGT. The CDR3 spans 13 residues. Losses at the gene ends were 7 bases for V and 4 bases for J; bases not matched to a gene: 6. CDR3 protein: CASNDRDSYGYTF. The CDR3 nucleotides read TGTGCCAGCAACGACCGGGACAGCTATGGCTACACCTTC.

The chain employs TRBV6-1 and TRBJ1-3, with TRBD1 matching over 8 bases. The CDR3 is 14 amino acids. In germline, CDR1 is MNHNS, CDR2 SASEGT. Trimming took 5 bases from V and 4 from J; bases not matched to a gene: 4. CDR3 DNA: TGTGCCAGCAGTCCCCGGACAGGGGGAAACACCATATATTTT. Protein product: CASSPRTGGNTIYF.

A word on this clonotype: At one boundary the junction diverges from the germline segment, which might be a read error. J is TRBJ2-1 and V is TRBV20-1, with TRBD1 matching 7 bases. Germline V lookup: CDR1 DFQATT, CDR2 SNEGSKA (reference sequence). CDR3 size: 16 residues. Here the CDR3 DNA reads TGCAGTGCTAGGTGGCCAGGGGGTCGCTCCTACGATGAGCAGTTCTTC. Its protein is CSARWPGGRSYDEQFF.

The chain's CDR3 is CSARVVGQGNEQFF. For the CDR3, the DNA is TGCAGTGCTAGAGTGGTGGGGCAGGGTAATGAGCAGTTCTTC. V gene TRBV20-1 combines with J gene TRBJ2-1; D might be TRBD1 (5 bases). CDR1 is DFQATT, CDR2 SNEGSKA, per germline (reference sequence). CDR3 length: 14 residues. V shed 1 base and J shed 7 bases, with 14 bases lying between them.

This clonotype has more than one count but fewer than ten. The CDR3 sequence is CASSLEARNGYEQYF. CDR3 sequence (DNA): TGTGCCAGCAGCTTAGAGGCCAGGAATGGCTACGAGCAGTACTTC. The chain employs TRBV7-8 and TRBJ2-7; D is unclear. The V gene lost 1 base and the J gene lost 3 bases, with 13 bases spanning the gap. CDR1 and CDR2 from the germline V gene are SGHVS and FQNEAQ. The CDR3 extends over 15 amino acids.

The chain couples TRBV5-4 to TRBJ2-1; 9 bases are a match to TRBD2. Germline assignment: CDR1 SGHNT and CDR2 YYREEE (reference sequence). This CDR3 is built from 15 residues. Trimming cost V 2 bases and J 8 bases; bases outside gene matches: 8. CDR3 loop: CASSFPSGDSHEQFF. In nucleotides, the CDR3 is TGTGCCAGCAGCTTCCCTAGCGGGGATTCCCATGAGCAGTTCTTC.